The source of this T cell receptor beta chain is a study of blood T cells in healthy people across ages. The V and J ends lost 0 bases and 4 bases, in that order; junction bases with no gene match: 12. The CDR3 extends over 17 amino acids. Per germline, CDR1 DFQATT and CDR2 SNEGSKA (reference sequence). A second PCR, run for roughly 7 to 12 cycles, used a sample-barcoded 5' primer plus a J-beta primer mix. Every molecule of cDNA carried a tag from a template-switch adaptor with 12 random nucleotides. TCRdb re-derived calls from the 5' RACE reads in MiXCR, one entry per CDR3 protein. This table has some 550,000 distinct CDR3 sequences, 47% appearing once.

The chain combines TRBV20-1 with TRBJ2-3, with 8 bases lining up with TRBD2. The receptor was isolated from an elderly man in good health. The sequencing input was blood. This CDR3 is CSARDWVGGRSPDTQYF. CDR3 nucleotides: TGCAGTGCTAGAGATTGGGTTGGCGGGAGGTCCCCAGATACGCAGTATTTT.